One sample yielded the 22 T cell receptor beta chains listed below, sequenced in a study of T cells in Graves' hyperthyroidism and ophthalmopathy. From RNA transcripts, TCR beta CDR3 regions were amplified. The HTBI set primed first-round TCR CDR3 RT-PCR. One entry per CDR3 protein results from TCRdb running MiXCR on the multiplex PCR reads. The sample carries roughly 750,000 distinct CDR3 sequences, 16% recorded once. Sample: blood. These TCRs come from a man between 18 and 29 years old with Graves' hyperthyroidism.

This clonotype was detected many times. The gene calls are TRBV18 and TRBJ1-2; a possible D gene is TRBD1 (6 bases). V lost 2 bases, J lost 4 bases, and 14 bases lay in between. The V gene's germline CDR1 is KGHSH and CDR2 LQKENI. The CDR3 spans 15 residues. CDR3 protein: CASSPEGQGSYGYTF. Written as DNA, the CDR3 is TGTGCCAGCTCACCAGAGGGGCAGGGGAGCTATGGCTACACCTTC. The full variable domain, with the rest looked up from reference TRBV18 and TRBJ1-2, is NAGVMQNPRHLVRRRGQEARLRCSPMKGHSHVYWYRQLPEEGLKFMVYLQKENIIDESGMPKERFSAEFPKEGPSILRIQQVVRGDSAAYFCASSPEGQGSYGYTFGSGTRLTVV.

This clonotype was counted ten times or more. The chain is built from TRBV30 and TRBJ1-5; D unresolved. Germline-derived CDR1 and CDR2 are GTSNPN and SVGIG (reference sequence). The CDR3 consists of 14 residues. V lost 2 bases, J lost 2 bases, and 10 bases lay in between. CDR3 in DNA: TGTGCCTGGAGTAGAGGGATGGGCAATCAGCCCCAGCATTTT. It specifies CAWSRGMGNQPQHF.

This clonotype was observed at least ten times. This sequence joins TRBV5-1 and TRBJ2-7; 11 positions agree with TRBD2. CDR1 and CDR2 (germline): SGHRS, YFSETQ. After removal of 4 bases from V and 5 bases from J, the junction contained 11 bases not matched to a gene. There are 16 residues in the CDR3. Written as DNA, the CDR3 is TGCGCCAGCAGCACCGACACTAGCGGGGGCCCCAACGAGCAGTACTTC. Its translation is CASSTDTSGGPNEQYF. Full variable domain (outside the CDR3, taken from reference TRBV5-1 and TRBJ2-7): KAGVTQTPRYLIKTRGQQVTLSCSPISGHRSVSWYQQTPGQGLQFLFEYFSETQRNKGNFPGRFSGRQFSNSRSEMNVSTLELGDSALYLCASSTDTSGGPNEQYFGPGTRLTVT.

At least ten counts were recorded for this clonotype. CDR3 sequence reads: CASKRGTEAFF. The CDR3 DNA follows: TGTGCCAGCAAACGGGGCACTGAAGCTTTCTTT. The V and J genes are TRBV28 and TRBJ1-1, with D hard to call. The CDR3 runs to 11 residues. Per the germline V gene, CDR1 is MDHEN and CDR2 is SYDVKM. V lost 7 bases and J 4 bases, leaving 7 bases between the germline ends.

This sequence joins TRBV9 and TRBJ2-2; 7 nucleotides align to TRBD1. The CDR3 has 17 residues. The trim removed 5 bases at V and 0 bases at J, leaving 10 bases unmatched. CDR1 is SGDLS and CDR2 is YYNGEE in the germline V gene. The CDR3 sequence is CASSEPRQGANTGELFF. CDR3 sequence (DNA): TGTGCCAGCAGTGAGCCCAGACAGGGAGCGAACACCGGGGAGCTGTTTTTT.

Concerning this clonotype itself: A read error is possible here, since a much larger clone lies one base away. The chain's CDR3 is CASSRPGSDTEAFF. CDR3 coding DNA: TGTGCCAGCAGCCGACCGGGGTCCGACACTGAAGCTTTCTTT. V and J are TRBV9 and TRBJ1-1; D remains ambiguous. The CDR3 totals 14 residues. Trimming cost V 4 bases and J 3 bases, with 13 bases left between them. CDR1 is SGDLS and CDR2 is YYNGEE in the germline V gene.

This chain uses TRBV2 with TRBJ1-2, with TRBD1 as a possible D gene (6 bases). The V gene's germline CDR1 is SNHLY and CDR2 FYNNEI. CDR3 length: 13 amino acids. Trimming removed 5 bases at V and 7 bases at J, with 14 bases between. CDR3 amino acids: CASSPSEGGGYTF. The CDR3 nucleotides read TGTGCCAGCAGTCCTAGCGAGGGGGGTGGCTACACCTTC.

This clonotype was counted between two and nine times. V is TRBV7-3 and J is TRBJ2-1; 8 bases fit TRBD2. The CDR3 loop spans 14 amino acids. CDR1 and CDR2 (germline): SGHTA, FQGTGA. Unmatched junction bases numbered 5, after V lost 5 bases and J lost 5 bases. The CDR3 here is CASSPWRGDNEQFF. Here the CDR3 DNA reads TGTGCCAGCAGCCCATGGCGGGGGGACAATGAGCAGTTCTTC.

This clonotype was seen ten or more times. Here the CDR3 DNA reads TGTGCCAGCAGTGAATATGGGGGGAGCAATCAGCCCCAGCATTTT. Translated: CASSEYGGSNQPQHF. The genes are TRBV2 and TRBJ1-5, with D tentatively TRBD1 (5 bases). The CDR3 has 15 residues. The germline V gene encodes CDR1 SNHLY and CDR2 FYNNEI. V gave up 2 bases and J gave up 1 base, with 9 bases separating them.

The CDR3 region is CAINWRESGELFF. DNA for the CDR3: TGTGCCATCAACTGGCGGGAAAGCGGGGAGCTGTTTTTT. The rearrangement joins TRBV10-3 to TRBJ2-2; tentative D call: TRBD2 (6 bases). Trimming stripped 7 bases from V and 7 bases from J, with 13 bases between. This CDR3 is 13 amino acids long. The germline V gene has CDR1 ENHRY and CDR2 SYGVKD.

This clonotype showed up many times. This chain connects TRBV20-1 to TRBJ1-1, with 8 positions matching TRBD1. Looked up from germline, CDR1 is DFQATT and CDR2 is SNEGSKA (reference sequence). The CDR3 extends over 17 amino acids. With V trimmed by 6 bases and J by 0 bases, 15 bases remained unmatched. The CDR3 DNA reads TGCAGTGCCCCCGAGGCCCGGGACAGGCCTATGAACACTGAAGCTTTCTTT. It specifies CSAPEARDRPMNTEAFF.

J is TRBJ2-4 and V is TRBV20-1, with 7 nucleotides matching TRBD2. From germline, CDR1 is DFQATT and CDR2 SNEGSKA (reference sequence). CDR3 size: 14 residues. The V segment lost 1 base and the J segment 12 bases; nucleotides outside the gene matches: 12. CDR3 loop: CSARVSGGRAYQYF. The CDR3 region has the DNA TGCAGTGCTAGAGTTAGCGGTGGGAGGGCCTATCAGTACTTC.

This clonotype was seen more than once but under ten times. This chain links TRBV10-3 with TRBJ1-1, with no clear D. CDR3 length equals 13 residues. Trimming left V 6 bases short and J 1 base short, with 9 bases between. Germline values: CDR1 ENHRY, CDR2 SYGVKD. CDR3 region: CAIRGFGNTEAFF. The CDR3 DNA sequence: TGTGCCATCAGGGGGTTCGGGAACACTGAAGCTTTCTTT.

The V gene is TRBV7-2, the J gene TRBJ1-5; the match to TRBD1 covers 8 bases. The CDR3 is made up of 13 amino acids. Unmatched junction bases numbered 2, after V lost 2 bases and J lost 8 bases. Germline-derived CDR1 and CDR2 are SGHTA and FQGNSA. The CDR3 here is CASSLIQGEPQHF. The CDR3 region has the DNA TGTGCCAGCAGCTTAATACAGGGGGAGCCCCAGCATTTT.

The sample holds many counts of this clonotype. The chain joins TRBV12-3 or TRBV12-4 to TRBJ2-5; 7 bases are a match to TRBD1. V lost 1 base, J lost 4 bases, and 3 bases stayed unmatched. This CDR3 spans 14 amino acids. CDR3 in amino acids: CASSLEGGLETQYF. The CDR3, as DNA: TGTGCCAGCAGTTTAGAAGGGGGCTTAGAGACCCAGTACTTC.

The table lists this clonotype with a few counts. This chain joins TRBV12-3 or TRBV12-4 and TRBJ1-2, with D maybe TRBD1 (6 bases). This CDR3 comprises 14 residues. Trimming took 9 bases from V and 8 from J, leaving 22 bases between them. CDR3 coding DNA: TGTGCCAGTTCAGGGACATCCCGGCTACTCGGCTACACCTTC. Protein sequence: CASSGTSRLLGYTF.

This clonotype was counted at least ten times. V gene TRBV5-1 combines with J gene TRBJ2-5; 7 bases match TRBD1. J lost 2 bases, V lost 4 bases, and 11 bases had no gene match. The CDR3 is 16 residues long. Germline CDR1 SGHRS, CDR2 YFSETQ. CDR3 sequence reads: CASSAGVAGGQETQYF. The CDR3 nucleotides are TGCGCCAGCAGCGCTGGCGTTGCAGGGGGACAAGAGACCCAGTACTTC.

Regarding this clonotype: One end of the junction does not line up with germline, which may come from a read error. This chain uses TRBV14 with TRBJ2-5, with 10 bases fitting TRBD2. Looked up from germline, CDR1 is SGHDN and CDR2 is FVKESK. This CDR3 is built from 17 residues. DNA for the CDR3: TGTGCCAGCAGCAAAGAGGTTAGCGGGAGGATACAAGAGACCCAGTACTTC. Translating gives CASSKEVSGRIQETQYF.

The chain combines TRBV6-2 or TRBV6-3 with TRBJ2-7; 12 bases fit TRBD2. This CDR3 has 17 residues. Germline assignment: CDR1 MNHEY and CDR2 SVGEGT. V was pared by 0 bases and J by 4 bases, with 7 bases of the junction left unmatched. CDR3 region: CASSYSNRTSGIYEQYF. The CDR3 nucleotides are TGTGCCAGCAGTTACTCGAATAGGACTAGCGGGATATACGAGCAGTACTTC.

There are a few counts of this clonotype. This sequence joins TRBV28 and TRBJ1-2; no clear D. Germline assignment: CDR1 MDHEN and CDR2 SYDVKM. This CDR3 is built from 13 residues. The V end lost 7 bases, the J end lost 4 bases, and 13 bases lay between the germline ends. This chain's CDR3 is CASKVAHSYGYTF. The CDR3 DNA reads TGTGCCAGCAAGGTGGCACATAGCTATGGCTACACCTTC.

This clonotype came up many times. The chain uses TRBV2 and TRBJ2-1, with D uncertain. Looked up from germline, CDR1 is SNHLY and CDR2 is FYNNEI. This CDR3 has 14 amino acids. V gave up 8 bases and J gave up 0 bases, with 11 bases separating them. The CDR3 reads CASADMSSYNEQFF. For the CDR3, the DNA is TGTGCCAGCGCAGACATGAGCTCCTACAATGAGCAGTTCTTC.

This clonotype was observed a handful of times. The rearrangement joins TRBV30 to TRBJ1-6, with D unresolved. Germline loops: CDR1 GTSNPN, CDR2 SVGIG (reference sequence). Trimming left V 4 bases short and J 10 bases short, with 20 bases between. The CDR3 consists of 15 residues. The CDR3 DNA reads as TGTGCCTGGAACACCCTCGGCACCCCTCGGTCACCCCTCCACTTT. Its translation is CAWNTLGTPRSPLHF. The full variable domain, in which reference TRBV30 and TRBJ1-6 provide the parts outside the CDR3, is SQTIHQWPATLVQPVGSPLSLECTVEGTSNPNLYWYRQAAGRGLQLLFYSVGIGQISSEVPQNLSASRPQDRQFILSSKKLLLSDSGFYLCAWNTLGTPRSPLHFGNGTRLTVT.